What follows are 17 T cell receptor beta chains derived from one specimen sequenced in a study of regulatory T cells in long-lasting Graves disease. The time point: persistent/refractory GD, antithyroid drugs over 5 years with positive TRAb. Extracted RNA from PBMCs served as the source of the TCR library. HTBI primers from iRepertoire and Arm-PCR of CDR3 regions yielded the TCR beta libraries. MiXCR was run by TCRdb on the multiplex PCR reads, yielding one entry per CDR3 protein. The sample records approximately 690,000 distinct CDR3 sequences, approximately 31% being singletons. The sample was peripheral blood mononuclear cells (PBMCs), taken when the disease was refractory, from a patient treated with antithyroid drugs. These receptors all stem from a female donor with Graves disease.

This clonotype was seen more than once but under ten times. This rearrangement joins TRBV12-3 or TRBV12-4 to TRBJ1-2; D remains unclear. The CDR3 totals 15 residues. Trimming removed 2 bases from V and 4 bases from J, with 14 bases in between. Here the CDR3 reads CASSLYEGTGYGYTF. CDR3 sequence (DNA): TGTGCCAGCAGTTTATACGAGGGCACGGGCTATGGCTACACCTTC.

This clonotype appeared a few times. The chain links TRBV27 to TRBJ2-1; 10 bases map to TRBD2. V was clipped by 2 bases and J by 4 bases; unmatched bases: 2. The germline V gene encodes CDR1 MNHEY and CDR2 SMNVEV (reference sequence). This CDR3 comprises 15 residues. CDR3 loop: CASSLSGRVYNEQFF. DNA for the CDR3: TGTGCCAGCAGTTTAAGCGGGAGGGTGTACAATGAGCAGTTCTTC.

Only a few counts were recorded for this clonotype. The J gene is TRBJ1-1, the V gene TRBV28; no clear D gene. This CDR3 region has 15 residues. The V end was cut by 6 bases, the J end by 0 bases, with 14 bases between. Germline V CDR1 and CDR2: MDHEN, SYDVKM. The CDR3 protein is CASSIDQPMNTEAFF. In nucleotides, the CDR3 is TGTGCCAGCAGCATTGACCAGCCGATGAACACTGAAGCTTTCTTT. Looking up the rest from reference TRBV28 and TRBJ1-1 gives the full variable domain: DVKVTQSSRYLVKRTGEKVFLECVQDMDHENMFWYRQDPGLGLRLIYFSYDVKMKEKGDIPEGYSVSREKKERFSLILESASTNQTSMYLCASSIDQPMNTEAFFGQGTRLTVV.

J is TRBJ1-1 and V is TRBV19, with TRBD1 as a possible D gene (5 bases). CDR1 and CDR2 (germline): LNHDA, SQIVND (reference sequence). The CDR3 is made up of 14 amino acids. Trimming took 5 bases from V and 4 from J, leaving 14 bases between them. Written as DNA, the CDR3 is TGTGCCAGTAGTTTCGCAGGGCGGGTCACTGAAGCTTTCTTT. Protein product: CASSFAGRVTEAFF.

The V gene is TRBV20-1, the J gene TRBJ1-5; 9 positions match TRBD1. The CDR3 length is 15 residues. Trimming took 2 bases from V and 7 from J; bases not matched to a gene: 9. Germline V gene lookup returns CDR1 DFQATT and CDR2 SNEGSKA (reference sequence). This chain's CDR3 is CSARPGTGIGQPQHF. The CDR3 DNA reads as TGCAGTGCTAGACCCGGGACAGGGATCGGCCAGCCCCAGCATTTT.

The J gene is TRBJ1-5, the V gene TRBV28; possibly TRBD1 for D (5 bases). Germline CDR1 and CDR2: MDHEN and SYDVKM. The CDR3 loop spans 15 amino acids. The germline V and J ends were trimmed by 5 bases and 1 base, with 12 bases remaining between them. The CDR3 region is CASSASGGSNQPQHF. For the CDR3, the DNA is TGTGCCAGCAGTGCCTCGGGGGGGAGCAATCAGCCCCAGCATTTT.

This clonotype was seen more than once but under ten times. The chain links TRBV11-2 to TRBJ2-7; 7 bases align to TRBD2. Germline CDR1 is SGHAT and CDR2 is FQNNGV. The CDR3 consists of 18 residues. V dropped 1 base and J dropped 2; count of bases not matched to a gene: 14. The CDR3 protein is CASSLARVGRERAYEQYF. The CDR3, as DNA: TGTGCCAGCAGCTTAGCGAGGGTAGGGCGGGAGAGGGCCTACGAGCAGTACTTC. The full variable domain, rest sourced from reference TRBV11-2 and TRBJ2-7, is EAGVAQSPRYKIIEKRQSVAFWCNPISGHATLYWYQQILGQGPKLLIQFQNNGVVDDSQLPKDRFSAERLKGVDSTLKIQPAKLEDSAVYLCASSLARVGRERAYEQYFGPGTRLTVT.

In its sample, this clonotype was seen many times. The chain joins TRBV6-5 to TRBJ2-4; D may be TRBD2 (5 bases). With 2 bases removed from V and 8 bases from J, the gap between germline ends came to 13 bases. The CDR3 extends over 14 amino acids. Germline V gene sequence: CDR1 MNHEY, CDR2 SVGAGI. The CDR3 reads CASSYKRLEDIQYF. The DNA for the CDR3 is TGTGCCAGCAGTTACAAGCGGTTGGAGGACATTCAGTACTTC.

The chain has TRBV7-9 and TRBJ1-1; D gene ambiguous. This CDR3 is built from 14 residues. The V end lost 1 base, the J end lost 3 bases, and 9 bases lay between the germline ends. Germline V gene lookup returns CDR1 SEHNR and CDR2 FQNEAQ (reference sequence). CDR3 DNA sequence: TGTGCCAGCAGCTTAGTTACCAGAGACACTGAAGCTTTCTTT. Encoded protein: CASSLVTRDTEAFF.

This clonotype has a handful of counts. The gene calls are TRBV6-1 and TRBJ1-1; 7 bases are shared with TRBD1. After removal of 6 bases from V and 7 bases from J, the junction contained 11 bases not matched to a gene. The CDR3 sequence is 14 residues long. CDR1 and CDR2 from the germline V gene are MNHNS and SASEGT. DNA for the CDR3: TGTGCCAGCAGCAGGGGGGGGTACGATTTTGAAGCTTTCTTT. It encodes CASSRGGYDFEAFF.

This clonotype has just a few counts. The rearrangement links TRBV7-3 to TRBJ2-5; maybe TRBD1 (6 bases). CDR3 size: 13 residues. CDR1 SGHTA and CDR2 FQGTGA come from the germline V gene. The germline V and J ends were trimmed by 3 bases and 3 bases, with 8 bases remaining between them. The CDR3 region is CASSFYREETQYF. Written as DNA, the CDR3 is TGTGCCAGCAGCTTTTACAGGGAAGAGACCCAGTACTTC.

The V gene is TRBV27, the J gene TRBJ2-7, with 8 bases that match TRBD2. Germline V gene sequence: CDR1 MNHEY, CDR2 SMNVEV (reference sequence). With V trimmed by 9 bases and J by 3 bases, 4 bases remained unmatched. This CDR3 has 12 residues. CDR3 sequence (DNA): TGTGCCAGGCGGGGGGACGGCTACGAGCAGTACTTC. Protein product: CARRGDGYEQYF.

V gene TRBV7-2 combines with J gene TRBJ2-6; D may be TRBD1 (6 bases). The CDR3 spans 17 residues. The germline V gene has CDR1 SGHTA and CDR2 FQGNSA. Deletions cut 3 bases from V and 0 bases from J, with 12 bases between. CDR3 in DNA: TGTGCCAGCAGCTTCTGGGGGCCGAGCTCTGGGGCCAACGTCCTGACTTTC. Its protein product is CASSFWGPSSGANVLTF.

This chain connects TRBV3-1 to TRBJ1-1; D may be TRBD1 (6 bases). From germline, CDR1 is LGHDT and CDR2 YNNKEL (reference sequence). The ends were cut back, 2 bases at V and 4 bases at J, with 11 bases in the middle. The CDR3 sequence is 14 residues long. The CDR3 coding sequence is TGTGCCAGCAGCCAATGGGGGCCGGGCACTGAAGCTTTCTTT. Its translation: CASSQWGPGTEAFF.

This clonotype was found many times. CDR3 bases: TGTGCCAGCAGTTGGGACAGGGGGAACACTGAAGCTTTCTTT. This translates into CASSWDRGNTEAFF. The chain carries TRBV6-2 or TRBV6-3 and TRBJ1-1; 10 bases are a match to TRBD1. The CDR3 spans 14 residues. Germline CDR1 MNHEY, CDR2 SVGEGT. V lost 4 bases and J lost 1; bases outside the gene matches: 0.

J is TRBJ1-4 and V is TRBV7-9; possible D gene TRBD1, 5 bases. Per the germline V gene, CDR1 is SEHNR and CDR2 is FQNEAQ (reference sequence). V lost 6 bases, J lost 2 bases, and 13 bases lay in between. This CDR3 region has 15 residues. The CDR3 loop is CASSTEQVTNEKLFF. The CDR3 DNA reads as TGTGCCAGCAGTACCGAACAGGTTACTAATGAAAAACTGTTTTTT.

As for this clonotype: A read error may explain this, as a much larger clone is one base away. The chain is built from TRBV20-1 and TRBJ1-4, with 7 bases aligning to TRBD1. The J call may be wrong; the DNA end is better matched by TRBJ1-6. Germline lookup yields CDR1 DFQATT and CDR2 SNEGSKA (reference sequence). The CDR3 covers 16 residues. The CDR3 bases are TGCAGTGCTAGAAGGGACAGTAGGGCCCATAATTCACCCCTCCACTTT. It encodes CSARRDSRAHNSPLHF.